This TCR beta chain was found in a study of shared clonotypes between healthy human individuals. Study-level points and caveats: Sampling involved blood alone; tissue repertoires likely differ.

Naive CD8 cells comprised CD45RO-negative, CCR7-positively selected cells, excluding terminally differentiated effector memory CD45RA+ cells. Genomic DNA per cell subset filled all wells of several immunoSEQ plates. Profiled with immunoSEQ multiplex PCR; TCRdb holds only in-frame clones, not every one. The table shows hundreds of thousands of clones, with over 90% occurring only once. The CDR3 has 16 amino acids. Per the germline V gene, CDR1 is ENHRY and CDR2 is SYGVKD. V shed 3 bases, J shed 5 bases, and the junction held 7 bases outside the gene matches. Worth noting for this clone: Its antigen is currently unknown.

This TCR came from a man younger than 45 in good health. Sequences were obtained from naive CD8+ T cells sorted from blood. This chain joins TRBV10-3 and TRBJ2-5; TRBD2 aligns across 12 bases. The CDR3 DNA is TGTGCCATCAGTGATTTACTAGCGGGAGGATCTGAGACCCAGTACTTC. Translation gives CAISDLLAGGSETQYF.